The 27 T cell receptor beta chains listed next were all sequenced from one sample in a study of shared clonotypes between healthy human individuals. Produced via immunoSEQ multiplex PCR; TCRdb's table is partial and in-frame only. The sample holds roughly 1,600,000 clones, approximately 98.5% seen once. The sample taken for sequencing was naive CD4+ T cells sorted from blood. Subset indicated: CD45RA+ positively selected. These receptors were obtained from a man aged 25-40 years in good health.

This chain connects TRBV7-2 to TRBJ1-5; D may be TRBD1 (5 bases). The V gene lost 6 bases and the J gene lost 8 bases, with 17 bases spanning the gap. Germline CDR1 reads SGHTA; CDR2 reads FQGNSA. The length of the CDR3 is 14 residues. The CDR3 sequence is CASSPGNRGEPQHF. As DNA, the CDR3 is TGTGCCAGCAGTCCCGGAAATCGGGGGGAGCCCCAGCATTTT.

V gene TRBV7-9 combines with J gene TRBJ2-5, with D uncertain. Trimming stripped 2 bases from V and 2 bases from J, with 6 bases between. CDR3 length equals 13 residues. The V gene's germline CDR1 is SEHNR and CDR2 FQNEAQ (reference sequence). CDR3 nucleotide sequence: TGTGCCAGCAGCTTATACCCACAAGAGACCCAGTACTTC. Its translation: CASSLYPQETQYF.

The chain is built from TRBV25-1 and TRBJ1-1; D unresolved. CDR1 and CDR2 from the germline V gene are MGHDK and SYGVNS. The CDR3 length is 13 residues. V was clipped by 4 bases and J by 0 bases, with 6 bases between them. Written as DNA, the CDR3 is TGTGCCAGCAGTGTAGAAATGAACACTGAAGCTTTCTTT. Protein sequence: CASSVEMNTEAFF.

The V gene is TRBV5-4, the J gene TRBJ1-4; no definite D call. Germline CDR1 and CDR2: SGHNT and YYREEE (reference sequence). The CDR3 spans 14 residues. V was pared by 0 bases and J by 5 bases, with 8 bases between. The CDR3 here is CASSLDPGNEKLFF. CDR3 coding DNA: TGTGCCAGCAGCTTGGATCCCGGGAATGAAAAACTGTTTTTT.

V gene TRBV28 combines with J gene TRBJ2-7; D is ambiguous. This CDR3 contains 11 residues. Trimming removed 8 bases from V and 3 bases from J, with 8 bases in between. Germline V gene sequence: CDR1 MDHEN, CDR2 SYDVKM. The CDR3 here is CASVWDYEQYF. For the CDR3, the DNA is TGTGCCAGCGTTTGGGACTACGAGCAGTACTTC.

For the CDR3, the DNA is TGCGCCAGCAGCTTGGACTACTCCTCTTACAATGAGCAGTTCTTC. Residues: CASSLDYSSYNEQFF. The chain combines TRBV5-1 with TRBJ2-1; D not certain. Between the trimmed V and J ends, which lost 0 bases and 4 bases, there was a span of 11 bases. The CDR3 has 15 amino acids. Germline CDR1 and CDR2: SGHRS and YFSETQ.

The table lists this clone with a count of one. The chain is built from TRBV29-1 and TRBJ2-1; TRBD2 is a possible D gene (6 bases). The CDR3 extends over 12 amino acids. V was shortened by 4 bases and J by 6 bases, with 10 bases between the two germline ends. CDR1 is SQVTM and CDR2 is ANQGSEA in the germline V gene. The CDR3 loop is CSVVPGVNEQFF. CDR3 DNA: TGCAGCGTTGTCCCGGGAGTCAATGAGCAGTTCTTC.

V is TRBV14 and J is TRBJ2-1; the D gene is possibly TRBD2 (5 bases). CDR3 length: 14 residues. The V and J ends lost 5 bases and 2 bases respectively, with 10 bases between them. CDR1 is SGHDN, CDR2 FVKESK, per germline. CDR3 nucleotides: TGTGCCAGCAGCTACGGACTTACCTACAATGAGCAGTTCTTC. Protein: CASSYGLTYNEQFF.

V and J are TRBV7-3 and TRBJ2-3; 9 bases are a match to TRBD2. Trimming took 6 bases from V and 5 from J; bases not matched to a gene: 6. The CDR3 contains 14 residues. Germline lookup yields CDR1 SGHTA and CDR2 FQGTGA. The CDR3 reads CASSAGGPRDTQYF. The DNA of the CDR3 is TGTGCCAGCAGTGCGGGAGGGCCACGAGATACGCAGTATTTT.

The CDR3 DNA reads TGTGCCAGCTCCCTGACAGGGGGCTTGGAGTTGAGCACAGATACGCAGTATTTT. It is translated as CASSLTGGLELSTDTQYF. The gene calls are TRBV18 and TRBJ2-3; 10 positions match TRBD1. Losses at the gene ends were 6 bases for V and 0 bases for J; bases not matched to a gene: 12. Germline CDR1 and CDR2: KGHSH and LQKENI. The CDR3 extends over 18 amino acids.

This clone has just one count. The chain is built from TRBV30 and TRBJ1-2; 11 bases fit TRBD1. CDR1 is GTSNPN and CDR2 is SVGIG in the germline V gene (reference sequence). The V gene end was trimmed by 6 bases and the J gene end by 7 bases; junction bases not matched to a gene: 10. This CDR3 contains 14 residues. CDR3 in amino acids: CACTTGQGVVGYTF. CDR3 in DNA: TGTGCCTGCACTACGGGACAGGGGGTCGTTGGCTACACCTTC.

J is TRBJ1-2 and V is TRBV7-2, with D uncertain. The V and J ends lost 2 bases and 3 bases respectively, with 13 bases between them. CDR1 and CDR2 from the germline V gene are SGHTA and FQGNSA. CDR3 length: 15 amino acids. CDR3 amino acids: CASSLSRQIDYGYTF. The CDR3 bases are TGTGCCAGCAGCTTAAGCCGGCAGATAGACTATGGCTACACCTTC.

The chain couples TRBV14 to TRBJ1-4, with no clear D. The CDR3 consists of 13 residues. Germline-derived CDR1 and CDR2 are SGHDN and FVKESK. Trimming removed 4 bases from V and 11 bases from J, with 14 bases in between. CDR3 sequence reads: CASSLDGAGKLFF. The DNA for the CDR3 is TGTGCCAGCAGCCTCGACGGTGCGGGGAAACTGTTTTTT.

The sample holds one count of this clone. The V and J genes are TRBV4-1 and TRBJ2-6; TRBD2 matches 12 bases. V gave up 4 bases and J gave up 3 bases; unmatched junction bases: 10. The CDR3 totals 19 residues. In germline, CDR1 is MGHRA, CDR2 YSYEKL. The CDR3 DNA reads TGCGCCAGCAGCCCCCTTATCGGACTAGCGGGATTTGGGGCCAACGTCCTGACTTTC. It yields the protein CASSPLIGLAGFGANVLTF.

The V gene is TRBV7-2, the J gene TRBJ1-1, with 7 bases that match TRBD1. CDR1 and CDR2 (germline): SGHTA, FQGNSA. V shed 5 bases, J shed 10 bases, and the junction held 13 bases outside the gene matches. This CDR3 has 14 residues. In DNA, the CDR3 is TGTGCCAGCAGCCCTTTACAGGGGATATCAGGAGCTTTCTTT. Encoded protein: CASSPLQGISGAFF.

The rearrangement uses TRBV20-1 and TRBJ2-5; TRBD2 might be the D (5 bases). V lost 7 bases and J 5 bases, leaving 11 bases between the germline ends. The CDR3 sequence is 11 residues long. Germline loops: CDR1 DFQATT, CDR2 SNEGSKA (reference sequence). CDR3 protein: CSGVRGETQYF. The CDR3 bases are TGCAGTGGGGTGCGAGGGGAGACCCAGTACTTC.

The V and J genes are TRBV2 and TRBJ2-3; D is uncertain. From germline, CDR1 is SNHLY and CDR2 FYNNEI. This CDR3 contains 12 residues. Trimming pared 9 bases from V and 1 base from J, leaving 8 bases between. CDR3 sequence: CASNLGTDTQYF. The CDR3 coding sequence is TGTGCCAGTAATTTAGGCACAGATACGCAGTATTTT.

This chain connects TRBV19 to TRBJ2-3, with TRBD2 identical over 12 bases. The J segment lost 2 bases and the V segment lost 7 bases, leaving 7 bases of the junction unmatched. Germline loops: CDR1 LNHDA, CDR2 SQIVND (reference sequence). The CDR3 spans 16 residues. CDR3: CASTLRTSGNTDTQYF. DNA of the CDR3: TGTGCCAGTACCCTCCGGACTAGCGGGAACACAGATACGCAGTATTTT.

The chain carries TRBV18 and TRBJ1-1, with D unclear. Trimming removed 7 bases at V and 2 bases at J, with 11 bases between. The CDR3 has 13 amino acids. Germline V gene data show CDR1 as KGHSH and CDR2 as LQKENI. CDR3: CASLSRVNTEAFF. DNA for the CDR3: TGTGCCAGCTTAAGTCGAGTAAACACTGAAGCTTTCTTT.

The J gene is TRBJ2-5, the V gene TRBV5-4; TRBD1 aligns across 8 bases. J gave up 6 bases and V 0 bases, and 7 bases lay outside the gene matches. The germline V gene has CDR1 SGHNT and CDR2 YYREEE (reference sequence). The CDR3 has 15 amino acids. The CDR3 sequence is CASSLGGSRGQTQYF. DNA of the CDR3: TGTGCCAGCAGCTTGGGAGGCTCCAGGGGGCAGACCCAGTACTTC.

The chain uses TRBV12-5 and TRBJ2-1, with TRBD2 identical over 7 bases. The CDR3 is 17 residues long. V lost 1 base and J lost 2; bases outside the gene matches: 8. CDR1 and CDR2 (germline): LGHNT, FRNRAP. The CDR3 DNA reads as TGTGCTAGTGGTTTGGCCCCCCTAGCGGCCCCCTACAATGAGCAGTTCTTC. Translating it yields CASGLAPLAAPYNEQFF. The full variable domain, in which reference TRBV12-5 and TRBJ2-1 provide the parts outside the CDR3, is DARVTQTPRHKVTEMGQEVTMRCQPILGHNTVFWYRQTMMQGLELLAYFRNRAPLDDSGMPKDRFSAEMPDATLATLKIQPSEPRDSAVYFCASGLAPLAAPYNEQFFGPGTRLTVL.

This clone was observed a single time. Other DNA sequences from this sample encode an identical CDR3 as well. The chain has TRBV28 and TRBJ2-1; a possible D gene is TRBD2 (6 bases). V dropped 6 bases and J dropped 6 bases, with 12 bases sitting between them. Germline V gene sequence: CDR1 MDHEN, CDR2 SYDVKM. The CDR3 covers 13 residues. Here the CDR3 DNA reads TGTGCCAGCAGGTCGGGACTCTTCAATGAGCAGTTCTTC. Translation: CASRSGLFNEQFF. The full variable domain, its missing parts supplied by reference TRBV28 and TRBJ2-1, is DVKVTQSSRYLVKRTGEKVFLECVQDMDHENMFWYRQDPGLGLRLIYFSYDVKMKEKGDIPEGYSVSREKKERFSLILESASTNQTSMYLCASRSGLFNEQFFGPGTRLTVL.

V gene TRBV9 combines with J gene TRBJ2-3, with 8 bases matching TRBD2. CDR1 and CDR2 (germline): SGDLS, YYNGEE. Germline trimming cut 5 bases from V and 4 bases from J; bases unmatched to any gene: 15. This CDR3 contains 17 residues. This chain's CDR3 is CASRGGTSGPGPDTQYF. The CDR3 DNA follows: TGTGCCAGCAGGGGGGGAACTAGCGGCCCCGGTCCAGATACGCAGTATTTT.

V is TRBV28 and J is TRBJ1-5; D unresolved. V was clipped by 0 bases and J by 0 bases, with 9 bases between them. This CDR3 contains 16 residues. CDR1 MDHEN and CDR2 SYDVKM come from the germline V gene. In DNA form, the CDR3 reads TGTGCCAGCAGTTTATGGCCTGCAGGTAGCAATCAGCCCCAGCATTTT. It codes for CASSLWPAGSNQPQHF.

The CDR3 is CASSLLISSGTDTQYF. Written as DNA, the CDR3 is TGTGCCAGCAGCTTACTAATTAGCAGCGGCACAGATACGCAGTATTTT. The gene calls are TRBV11-2 and TRBJ2-3; D gene unclear. V was pared by 2 bases and J by 1 base, with 13 bases between. This CDR3 region has 16 residues. CDR1 and CDR2 (germline): SGHAT, FQNNGV.

The J gene is TRBJ2-6, the V gene TRBV14; D unresolved. From germline, CDR1 is SGHDN and CDR2 FVKESK. CDR3 size: 16 residues. V lost 1 base and J lost 6, with 13 bases in between. The DNA for the CDR3 is TGTGCCAGCAGCCAAGTTCCGGGCTTGGCGGCCAACGTCCTGACTTTC. As protein: CASSQVPGLAANVLTF.

This rearrangement joins TRBV5-6 to TRBJ2-7; D ambiguous. V lost 1 base to trimming and J lost 4 bases, with 6 bases between them. CDR1 SGHDT and CDR2 YYEEEE come from the germline V gene. The CDR3 has 12 residues. CDR3 region: CASSLNQYEQYF. For the CDR3, the DNA is TGTGCCAGCAGCTTGAATCAGTACGAGCAGTACTTC.